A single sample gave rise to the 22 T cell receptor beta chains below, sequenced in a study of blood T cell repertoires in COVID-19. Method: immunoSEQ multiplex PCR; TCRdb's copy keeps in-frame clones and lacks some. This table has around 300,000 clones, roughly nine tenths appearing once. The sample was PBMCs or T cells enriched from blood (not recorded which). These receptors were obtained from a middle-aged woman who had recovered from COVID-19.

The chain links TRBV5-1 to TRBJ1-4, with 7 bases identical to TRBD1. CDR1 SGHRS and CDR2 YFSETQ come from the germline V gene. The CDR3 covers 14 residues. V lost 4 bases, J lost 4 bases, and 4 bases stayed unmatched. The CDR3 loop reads CASSRDSYNEKLFF. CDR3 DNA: TGCGCCAGCAGCCGGGACAGCTATAATGAAAAACTGTTTTTT.

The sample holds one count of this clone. This CDR3 is CASSQPGTGDNEQFF. The CDR3 coding sequence is TGTGCCAGCAGCCAACCCGGGACAGGGGACAATGAGCAGTTCTTC. The J gene is TRBJ2-1, the V gene TRBV27; 10 bases map to TRBD1. Germline values: CDR1 MNHEY, CDR2 SMNVEV (reference sequence). Losses at the gene ends were 6 bases for V and 5 bases for J; bases not matched to a gene: 7. CDR3 length: 15 residues.

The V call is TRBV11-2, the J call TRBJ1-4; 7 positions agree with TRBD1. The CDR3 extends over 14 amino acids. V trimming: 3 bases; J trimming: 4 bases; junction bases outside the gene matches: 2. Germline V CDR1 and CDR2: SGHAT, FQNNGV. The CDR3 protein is CASSLGQINEKLFF. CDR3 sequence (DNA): TGTGCCAGCAGCTTGGGACAGATTAATGAAAAACTGTTTTTT.

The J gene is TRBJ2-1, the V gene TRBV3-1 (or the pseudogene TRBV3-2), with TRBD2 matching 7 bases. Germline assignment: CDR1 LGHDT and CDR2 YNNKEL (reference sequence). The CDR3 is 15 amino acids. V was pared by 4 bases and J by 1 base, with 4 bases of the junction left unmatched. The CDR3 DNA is TGTGCCAGCAGCCCCACGGGACTATCCTACAATGAGCAGTTCTTC. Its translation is CASSPTGLSYNEQFF.

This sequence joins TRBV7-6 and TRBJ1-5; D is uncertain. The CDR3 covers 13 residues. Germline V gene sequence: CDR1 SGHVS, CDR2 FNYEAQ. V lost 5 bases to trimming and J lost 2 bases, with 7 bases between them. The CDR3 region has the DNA TGTGCCAGCAGCCCGCAGGGCAATCAGCCCCAGCATTTT. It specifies CASSPQGNQPQHF.

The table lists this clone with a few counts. The DNA of the CDR3 is TGTGCCAGCAGCTTCTGGACTAAGAACACTGAAGCTTTCTTT. It encodes CASSFWTKNTEAFF. The V gene is TRBV7-9, the J gene TRBJ1-1; D gene ambiguous. V gave up 3 bases and J gave up 1 base, with 9 bases separating them. This CDR3 has 14 residues. Germline V CDR1 and CDR2: SEHNR, FQNEAQ (reference sequence).

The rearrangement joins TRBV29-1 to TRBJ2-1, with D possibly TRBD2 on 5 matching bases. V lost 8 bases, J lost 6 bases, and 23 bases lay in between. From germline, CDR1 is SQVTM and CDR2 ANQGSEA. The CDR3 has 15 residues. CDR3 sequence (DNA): TGCAGCCCAATATCTGGGTACCCCGGGATCAATGAGCAGTTCTTC. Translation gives CSPISGYPGINEQFF.

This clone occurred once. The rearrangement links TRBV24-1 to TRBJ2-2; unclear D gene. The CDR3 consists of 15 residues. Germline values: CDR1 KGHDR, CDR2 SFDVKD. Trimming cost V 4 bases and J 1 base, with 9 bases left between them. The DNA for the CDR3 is TGTGCCACCAGTGACCACTACAAGAACACCGGGGAGCTGTTTTTT. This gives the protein CATSDHYKNTGELFF.

DNA of the CDR3: TGTGCCAGCAGCTTCGTGGACAGGTTATTGGACACTGAAGCTTTCTTT. It yields the protein CASSFVDRLLDTEAFF. V is TRBV13 and J is TRBJ1-1, with 7 bases matching TRBD1. The CDR3 has 16 residues. V lost 3 bases and J lost 3; bases outside the gene matches: 10. CDR1 is PRHDT and CDR2 is FYEKMQ in the germline V gene (reference sequence). Using reference TRBV13 and TRBJ1-1 for the parts outside the CDR3, the full variable domain is AAGVIQSPRHLIKEKRETATLKCYPIPRHDTVYWYQQGPGQDPQFLISFYEKMQSDKGSIPDRFSAQQFSDYHSELNMSSLELGDSALYFCASSFVDRLLDTEAFFGQGTRLTVV.

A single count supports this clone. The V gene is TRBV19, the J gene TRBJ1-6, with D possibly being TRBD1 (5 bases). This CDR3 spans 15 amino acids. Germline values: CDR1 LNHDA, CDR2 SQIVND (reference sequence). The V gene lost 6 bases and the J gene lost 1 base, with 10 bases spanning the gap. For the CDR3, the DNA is TGTGCCAGTAGCAGGGTGGGGTCCTATAATTCACCCCTCCACTTT. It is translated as CASSRVGSYNSPLHF. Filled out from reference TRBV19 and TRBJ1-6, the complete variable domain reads DGGITQSPKYLFRKEGQNVTLSCEQNLNHDAMYWYRQDPGQGLRLIYYSQIVNDFQKGDIAEGYSVSREKKESFPLTVTSAQKNPTAFYLCASSRVGSYNSPLHFGNGTRLTVT.

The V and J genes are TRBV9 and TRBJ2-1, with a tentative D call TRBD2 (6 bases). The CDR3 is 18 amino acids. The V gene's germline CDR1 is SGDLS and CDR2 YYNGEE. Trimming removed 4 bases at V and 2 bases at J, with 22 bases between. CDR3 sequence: CASSKGISLAETYNEQFF. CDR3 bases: TGTGCCAGCAGCAAGGGGATTTCTTTAGCGGAGACCTACAATGAGCAGTTCTTC.

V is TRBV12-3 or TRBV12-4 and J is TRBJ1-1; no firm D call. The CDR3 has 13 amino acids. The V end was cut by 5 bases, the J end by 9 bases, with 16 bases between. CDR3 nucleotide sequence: TGTGCCAGCAGTCAGCTGCGGGCAAAGAAAGCTTTCTTT. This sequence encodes CASSQLRAKKAFF.

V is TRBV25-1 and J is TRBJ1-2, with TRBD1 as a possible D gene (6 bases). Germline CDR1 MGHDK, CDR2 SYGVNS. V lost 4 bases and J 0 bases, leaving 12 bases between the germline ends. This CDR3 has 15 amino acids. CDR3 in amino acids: CASSGWTETNYGYTF. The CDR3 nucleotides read TGTGCCAGCAGTGGTTGGACAGAGACTAACTATGGCTACACCTTC.

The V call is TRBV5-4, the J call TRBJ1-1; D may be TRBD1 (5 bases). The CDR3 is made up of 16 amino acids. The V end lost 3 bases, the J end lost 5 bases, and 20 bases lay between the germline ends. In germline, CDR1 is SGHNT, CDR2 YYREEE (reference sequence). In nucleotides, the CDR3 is TGTGCCAGCAGCTCTCGGACGGGGGTATCTTTTACTGAAGCTTTCTTT. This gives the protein CASSSRTGVSFTEAFF.

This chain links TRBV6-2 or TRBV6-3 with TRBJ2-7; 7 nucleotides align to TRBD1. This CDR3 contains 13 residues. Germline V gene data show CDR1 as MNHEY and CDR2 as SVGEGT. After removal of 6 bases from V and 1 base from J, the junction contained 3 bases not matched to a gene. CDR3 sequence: CASSDRVSYEQYF. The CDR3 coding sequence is TGTGCCAGCAGCGACAGGGTATCCTACGAGCAGTACTTC.

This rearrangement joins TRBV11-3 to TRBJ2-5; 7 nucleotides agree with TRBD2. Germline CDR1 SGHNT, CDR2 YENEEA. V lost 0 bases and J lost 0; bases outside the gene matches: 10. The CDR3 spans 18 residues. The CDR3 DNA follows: TGTGCCAGCAGCTTAGACAAAGCCAAGCGGGATCACCAAGAGACCCAGTACTTC. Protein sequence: CASSLDKAKRDHQETQYF.

The CDR3 DNA follows: TGTGCCAGCAGCTTACACCGGGAAGAACCCGTCCTGACTTTC. As protein: CASSLHREEPVLTF. The J gene is TRBJ2-6, the V gene TRBV11-2; tentative D call: TRBD2 (5 bases). Germline values: CDR1 SGHAT, CDR2 FQNNGV. The CDR3 is 14 residues long. Trimming took off 2 bases at V and 12 bases at J, with 14 bases between the two ends.

The CDR3 reads CASSNYEAGGLEYF. Here the CDR3 DNA reads TGTGCCAGCAGCAATTACGAAGCGGGGGGGCTTGAGTATTTT. The genes are TRBV7-9 and TRBJ2-3; 10 positions match TRBD2. With V trimmed by 5 bases and J by 13 bases, 12 bases remained unmatched. Germline V gene sequence: CDR1 SEHNR, CDR2 FQNEAQ (reference sequence). The CDR3 has 14 amino acids.

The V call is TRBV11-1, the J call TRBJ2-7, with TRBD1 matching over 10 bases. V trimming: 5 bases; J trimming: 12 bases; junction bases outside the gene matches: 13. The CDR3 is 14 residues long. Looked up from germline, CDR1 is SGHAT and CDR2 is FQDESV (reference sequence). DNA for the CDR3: TGTGCCAGCAGCCGTACCGGGACAGGGGCGCACCGGTACTTC. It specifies CASSRTGTGAHRYF.

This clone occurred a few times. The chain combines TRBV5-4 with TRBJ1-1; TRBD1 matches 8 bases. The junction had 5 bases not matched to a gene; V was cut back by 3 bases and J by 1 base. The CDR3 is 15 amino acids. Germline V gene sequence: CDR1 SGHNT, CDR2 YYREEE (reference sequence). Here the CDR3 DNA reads TGTGCCAGCAGCTGGACCCAGGGGGCGAACACTGAAGCTTTCTTT. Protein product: CASSWTQGANTEAFF.

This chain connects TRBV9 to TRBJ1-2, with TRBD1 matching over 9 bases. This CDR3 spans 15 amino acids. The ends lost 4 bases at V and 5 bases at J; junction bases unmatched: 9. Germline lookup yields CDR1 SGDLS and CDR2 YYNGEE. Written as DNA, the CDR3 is TGTGCCAGCAGCTTTACAGGGGGCGCGGGTTATGGCTACACCTTC. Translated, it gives CASSFTGGAGYGYTF.

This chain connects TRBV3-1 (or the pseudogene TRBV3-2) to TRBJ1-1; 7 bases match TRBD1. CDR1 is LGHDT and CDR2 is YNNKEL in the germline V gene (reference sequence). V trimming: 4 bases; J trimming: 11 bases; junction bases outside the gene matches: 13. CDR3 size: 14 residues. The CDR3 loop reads CASSLVQGSSTAFF. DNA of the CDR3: TGTGCCAGCAGCCTAGTACAGGGGTCCTCAACGGCTTTCTTT.